The 5 T cell receptor beta chains in this list originate from one sample, sequenced in a study of blood T cell repertoires in COVID-19. Libraries were prepared by immunoSEQ multiplex PCR; TCRdb keeps only in-frame clonotypes and omits some of them. The data contain more than 300,000 clones, 86% of them seen just once; the ten biggest clones take up roughly 1.6%. Sequenced sample: peripheral blood. The origin of the receptors is a woman between 45 and 60 years old with acute or convalescent COVID-19.

This chain uses TRBV15 with TRBJ1-2; a possible D gene is TRBD1 (6 bases). The germline V and J ends were trimmed by 0 bases and 3 bases, with 17 bases remaining between them. Per the germline V gene, CDR1 is LNHNV and CDR2 is YYDKDF (reference sequence). This CDR3 has 17 residues. The CDR3 nucleotides read TGTGCCACCAGCAGAGATCGTGTAGAGGACAGCTACTATGGCTACACCTTC. This translates into CATSRDRVEDSYYGYTF.

V and J are TRBV18 and TRBJ1-3, with no clear D. In germline, CDR1 is KGHSH, CDR2 LQKENI. The CDR3 is 15 amino acids. The V end lost 2 bases, the J end lost 4 bases, and 12 bases lay between the germline ends. This CDR3 is CASSPNEDYGNTIYF. The CDR3 DNA reads as TGTGCCAGCTCACCAAATGAGGATTACGGAAACACCATATATTTT.

V gene TRBV7-2 combines with J gene TRBJ1-2; the D is unclear. V was pared by 6 bases and J by 2 bases, with 10 bases between. This CDR3 comprises 13 residues. From germline, CDR1 is SGHTA and CDR2 FQGNSA. The CDR3 sequence: CASRPPSNYGYTF. In DNA, the CDR3 is TGTGCCAGCAGACCCCCAAGCAACTATGGCTACACCTTC.

About this clone: Its ends do not fully match the called genes, so a read error is possible. The DNA for the CDR3 is TGTGCCAGTAGTACTGCAGGGGGCCTAGAGAGCCAGTACTTC. Residues: CASSTAGGLESQYF. The V gene is TRBV19, the J gene TRBJ2-5; TRBD1 agrees at 8 bases. The CDR3 extends over 14 amino acids. Per the germline V gene, CDR1 is LNHDA and CDR2 is SQIVND (reference sequence). Full variable domain (remainder filled in from reference TRBV19 and TRBJ2-5): DGGITQSPKYLFRKEGQNVTLSCEQNLNHDAMYWYRQDPGQGLRLIYYSQIVNDFQKGDIAEGYSVSREKKESFPLTVTSAQKNPTAFYLCASSTAGGLESQYFGPGTRLLVL.

The chain links TRBV6-1 to TRBJ2-1, with TRBD2 identical over 12 bases. The CDR3 length is 17 residues. Germline trimming cut 3 bases from V and 0 bases from J; bases unmatched to any gene: 3. Looked up from germline, CDR1 is MNHNS and CDR2 is SASEGT. The CDR3, as DNA: TGTGCCAGCAGTGACCTAGCGGGAGGGAGCTCCTACAATGAGCAGTTCTTC. Protein product: CASSDLAGGSSYNEQFF.